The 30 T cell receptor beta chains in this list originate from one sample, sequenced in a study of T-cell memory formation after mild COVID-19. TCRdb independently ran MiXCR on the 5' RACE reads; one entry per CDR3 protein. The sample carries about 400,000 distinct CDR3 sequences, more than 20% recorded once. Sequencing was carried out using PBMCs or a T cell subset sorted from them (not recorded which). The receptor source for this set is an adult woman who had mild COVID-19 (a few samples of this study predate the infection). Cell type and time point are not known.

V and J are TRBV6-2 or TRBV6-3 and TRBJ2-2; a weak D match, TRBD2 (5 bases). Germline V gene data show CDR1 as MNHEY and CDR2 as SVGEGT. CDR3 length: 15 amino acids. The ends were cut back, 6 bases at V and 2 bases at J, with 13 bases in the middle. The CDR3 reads CASRLSGGNTGELFF. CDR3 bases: TGTGCCAGCAGACTGAGCGGAGGAAACACCGGGGAGCTGTTTTTT.

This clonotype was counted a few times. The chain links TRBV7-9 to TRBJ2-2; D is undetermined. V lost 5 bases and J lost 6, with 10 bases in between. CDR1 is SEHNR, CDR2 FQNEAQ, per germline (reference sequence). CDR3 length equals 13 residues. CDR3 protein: CASSPSTSGELFF. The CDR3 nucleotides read TGTGCCAGCAGCCCATCAACGTCCGGGGAGCTGTTTTTT. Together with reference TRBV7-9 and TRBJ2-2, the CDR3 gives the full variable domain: DTGVSQNPRHKITKRGQNVTFRCDPISEHNRLYWYRQTLGQGPEFLTYFQNEAQLEKSRLLSDRFSAERPKGSFSTLEIQRTEQGDSAMYLCASSPSTSGELFFGEGSRLTVL.

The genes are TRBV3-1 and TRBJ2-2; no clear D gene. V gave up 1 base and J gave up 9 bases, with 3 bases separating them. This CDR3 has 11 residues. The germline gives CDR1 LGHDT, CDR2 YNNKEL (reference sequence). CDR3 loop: CASSQGWELFF. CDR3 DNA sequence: TGTGCCAGCAGCCAAGGTTGGGAGCTGTTTTTT.

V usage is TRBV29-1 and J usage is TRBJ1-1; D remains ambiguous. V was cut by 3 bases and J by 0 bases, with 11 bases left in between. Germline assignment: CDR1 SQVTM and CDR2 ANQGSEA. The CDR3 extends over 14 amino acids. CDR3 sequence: CSVDLSTVNTEAFF. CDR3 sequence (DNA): TGCAGCGTTGACCTCAGTACAGTGAACACTGAAGCTTTCTTT.

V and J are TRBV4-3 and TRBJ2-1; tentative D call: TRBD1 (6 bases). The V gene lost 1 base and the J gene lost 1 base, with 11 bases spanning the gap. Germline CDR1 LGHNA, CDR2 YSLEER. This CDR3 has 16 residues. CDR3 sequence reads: CASSQGTRGSYNEQFF. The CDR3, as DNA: TGCGCCAGCAGCCAAGGAACCAGGGGTTCCTACAATGAGCAGTTCTTC.

The CDR3 spells CASSLVGGEKLFF. CDR3 DNA sequence: TGCGCCAGCAGCTTGGTAGGGGGTGAAAAACTGTTTTTT. The gene calls are TRBV5-1 and TRBJ1-4, with D perhaps TRBD1 (6 bases). Germline CDR1 is SGHRS and CDR2 is YFSETQ. This CDR3 has 13 residues. The ends were cut back, 0 bases at V and 7 bases at J, with 7 bases in the middle.

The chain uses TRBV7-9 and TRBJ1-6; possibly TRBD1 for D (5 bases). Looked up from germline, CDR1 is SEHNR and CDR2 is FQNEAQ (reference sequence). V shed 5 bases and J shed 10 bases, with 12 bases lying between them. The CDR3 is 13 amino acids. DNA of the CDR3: TGTGCCAGCAGCACCGGACGGGGGTCACCCCTCCACTTT. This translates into CASSTGRGSPLHF.

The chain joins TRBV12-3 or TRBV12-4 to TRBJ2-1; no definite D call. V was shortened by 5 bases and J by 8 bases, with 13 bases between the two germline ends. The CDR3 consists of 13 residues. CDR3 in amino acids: CASSPRSLDEQFF. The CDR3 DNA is TGTGCCAGCAGTCCCCGCTCTCTAGATGAGCAGTTCTTC.

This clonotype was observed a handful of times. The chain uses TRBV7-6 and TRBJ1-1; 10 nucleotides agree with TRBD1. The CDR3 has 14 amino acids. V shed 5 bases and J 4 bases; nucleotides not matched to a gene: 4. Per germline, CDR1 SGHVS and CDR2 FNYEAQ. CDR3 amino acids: CASSRQGASTEAFF. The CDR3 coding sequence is TGTGCCAGCAGCCGACAGGGGGCCAGCACTGAAGCTTTCTTT.

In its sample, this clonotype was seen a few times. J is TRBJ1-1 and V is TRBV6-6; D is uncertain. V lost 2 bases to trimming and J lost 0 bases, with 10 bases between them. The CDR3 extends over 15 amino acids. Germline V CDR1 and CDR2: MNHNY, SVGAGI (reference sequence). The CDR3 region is CASSYPLEVNTEAFF. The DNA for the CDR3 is TGTGCCAGCAGTTACCCCCTGGAAGTGAACACTGAAGCTTTCTTT.

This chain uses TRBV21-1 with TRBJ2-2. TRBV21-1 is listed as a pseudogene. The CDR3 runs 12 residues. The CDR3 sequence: CASSMRPGELFF. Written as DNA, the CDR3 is TGTGCCAGCAGCATGAGGCCCGGGGAGCTGTTTTTT.

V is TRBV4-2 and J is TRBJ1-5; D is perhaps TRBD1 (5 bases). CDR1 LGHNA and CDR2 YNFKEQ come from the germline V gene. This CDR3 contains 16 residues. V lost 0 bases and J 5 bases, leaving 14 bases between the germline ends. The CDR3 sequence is CASSQEVGWGHQPQHF. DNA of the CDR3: TGTGCCAGCAGCCAAGAGGTGGGCTGGGGCCATCAGCCCCAGCATTTT.

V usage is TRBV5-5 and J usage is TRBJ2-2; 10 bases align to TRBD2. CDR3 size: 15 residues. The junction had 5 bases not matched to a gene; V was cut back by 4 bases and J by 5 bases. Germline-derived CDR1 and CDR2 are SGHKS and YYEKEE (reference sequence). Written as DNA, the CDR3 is TGTGCCAGCAGCCGGACTAGCGGCGGGACCGGGGAGCTGTTTTTT. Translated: CASSRTSGGTGELFF. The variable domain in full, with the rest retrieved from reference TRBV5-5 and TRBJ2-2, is DAGVTQSPTHLIKTRGQQVTLRCSPISGHKSVSWYQQVLGQGPQFIFQYYEKEERGRGNFPDRFSARQFPNYSSELNVNALLLGDSALYLCASSRTSGGTGELFFGEGSRLTVL.

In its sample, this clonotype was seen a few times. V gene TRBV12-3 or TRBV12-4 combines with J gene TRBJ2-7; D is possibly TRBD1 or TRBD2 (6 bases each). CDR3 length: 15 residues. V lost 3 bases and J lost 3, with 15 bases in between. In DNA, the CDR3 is TGTGCCAGCAGTTTCCGATCGGGGGCAGGCTACGAGCAGTACTTC. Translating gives CASSFRSGAGYEQYF.

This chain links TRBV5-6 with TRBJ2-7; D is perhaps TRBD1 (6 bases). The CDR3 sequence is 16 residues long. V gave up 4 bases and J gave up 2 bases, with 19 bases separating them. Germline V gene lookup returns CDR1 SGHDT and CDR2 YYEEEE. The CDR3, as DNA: TGTGCCAGCAGCCCAACGGACAGCATAAGCGCCTACGAGCAGTACTTC. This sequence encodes CASSPTDSISAYEQYF.

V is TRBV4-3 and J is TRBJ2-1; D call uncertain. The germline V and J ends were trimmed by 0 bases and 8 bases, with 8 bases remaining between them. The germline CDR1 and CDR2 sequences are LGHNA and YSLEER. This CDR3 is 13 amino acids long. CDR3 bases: TGCGCCAGCAGCCAAGAGGAGATGTATGAGCAGTTCTTC. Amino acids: CASSQEEMYEQFF.

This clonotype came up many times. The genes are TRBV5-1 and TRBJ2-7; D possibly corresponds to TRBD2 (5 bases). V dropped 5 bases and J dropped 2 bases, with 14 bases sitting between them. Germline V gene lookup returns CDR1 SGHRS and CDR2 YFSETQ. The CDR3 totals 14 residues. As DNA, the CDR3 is TGCGCCAGCAGAGTGGAGGTGGAGGCCTACGAGCAGTACTTC. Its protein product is CASRVEVEAYEQYF.

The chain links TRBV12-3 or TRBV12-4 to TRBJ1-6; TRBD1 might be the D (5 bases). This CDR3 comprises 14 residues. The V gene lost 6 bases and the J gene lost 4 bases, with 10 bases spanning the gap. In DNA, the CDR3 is TGTGCCAGCAGGGCGACAGATTATAATTCACCCCTCCACTTT. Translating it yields CASRATDYNSPLHF.

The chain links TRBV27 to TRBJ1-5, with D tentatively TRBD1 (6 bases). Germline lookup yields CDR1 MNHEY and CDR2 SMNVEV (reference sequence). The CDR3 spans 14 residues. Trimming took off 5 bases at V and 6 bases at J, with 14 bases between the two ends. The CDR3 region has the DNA TGTGCCAGCAGTCCAGGGGTGAGTACTCAGCCCCAGCATTTT. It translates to CASSPGVSTQPQHF.

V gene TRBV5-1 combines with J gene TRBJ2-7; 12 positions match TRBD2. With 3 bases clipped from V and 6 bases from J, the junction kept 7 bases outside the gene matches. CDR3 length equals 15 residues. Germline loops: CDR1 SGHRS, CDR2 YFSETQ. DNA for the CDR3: TGCGCCAGCAGCTCTAGCGGGGGGGCCCTTTTCGAGCAGTACTTC. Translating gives CASSSSGGALFEQYF.

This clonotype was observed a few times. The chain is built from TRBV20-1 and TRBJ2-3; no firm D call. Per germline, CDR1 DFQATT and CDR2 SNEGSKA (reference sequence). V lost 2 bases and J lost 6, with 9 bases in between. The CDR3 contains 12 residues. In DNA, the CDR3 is TGCAGTGCTAGATCCCAGCACGATACGCAGTATTTT. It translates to CSARSQHDTQYF.

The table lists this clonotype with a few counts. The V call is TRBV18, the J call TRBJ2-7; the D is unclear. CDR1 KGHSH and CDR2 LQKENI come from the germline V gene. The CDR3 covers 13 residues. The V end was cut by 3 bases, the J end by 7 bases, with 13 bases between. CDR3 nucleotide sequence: TGTGCCAGCTCACCGTATACGGCGAGGGAGCAGTACTTC. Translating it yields CASSPYTAREQYF. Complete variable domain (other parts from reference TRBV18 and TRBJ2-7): NAGVMQNPRHLVRRRGQEARLRCSPMKGHSHVYWYRQLPEEGLKFMVYLQKENIIDESGMPKERFSAEFPKEGPSILRIQQVVRGDSAAYFCASSPYTAREQYFGPGTRLTVT.

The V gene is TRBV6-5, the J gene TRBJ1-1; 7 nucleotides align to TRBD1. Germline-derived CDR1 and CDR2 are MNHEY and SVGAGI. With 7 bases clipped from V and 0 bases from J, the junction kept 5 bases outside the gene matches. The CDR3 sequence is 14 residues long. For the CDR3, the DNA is TGTGCCAGCAAAGGTGGGACAGTGAACACTGAAGCTTTCTTT. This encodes CASKGGTVNTEAFF.

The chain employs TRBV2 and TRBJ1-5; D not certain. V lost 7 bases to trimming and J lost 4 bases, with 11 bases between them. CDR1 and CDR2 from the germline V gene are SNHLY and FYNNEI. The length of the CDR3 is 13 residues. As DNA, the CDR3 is TGTGCCAGCATCCGGGATCAGAATCAGCCCCAGCATTTT. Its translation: CASIRDQNQPQHF. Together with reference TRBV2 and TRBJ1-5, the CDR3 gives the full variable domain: EPEVTQTPSHQVTQMGQEVILRCVPISNHLYFYWYRQILGQKVEFLVSFYNNEISEKSEIFDDQFSVERPDGSNFTLKIRSTKLEDSAMYFCASIRDQNQPQHFGDGTRLSIL.

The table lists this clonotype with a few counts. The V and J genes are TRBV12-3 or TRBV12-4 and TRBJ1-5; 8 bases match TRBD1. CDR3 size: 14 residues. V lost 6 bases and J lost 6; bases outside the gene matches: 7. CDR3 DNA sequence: TGTGCCAGCAGCGGACAGGGAGGTAGTCAGCCCCAGCATTTT. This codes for CASSGQGGSQPQHF.

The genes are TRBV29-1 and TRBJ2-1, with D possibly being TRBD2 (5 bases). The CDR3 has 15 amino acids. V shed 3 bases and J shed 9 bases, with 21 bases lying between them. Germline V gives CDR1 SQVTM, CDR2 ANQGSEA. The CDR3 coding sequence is TGCAGCGTTGACGGGGAGAGGATAAGGTCAGGTGAGCAGTTCTTC. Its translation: CSVDGERIRSGEQFF.

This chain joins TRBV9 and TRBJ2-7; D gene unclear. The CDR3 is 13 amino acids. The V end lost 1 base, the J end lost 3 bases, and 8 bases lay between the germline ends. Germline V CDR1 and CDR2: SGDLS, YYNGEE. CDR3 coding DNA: TGTGCCAGCAGCGTAAGACCGAGCTACGAGCAGTACTTC. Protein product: CASSVRPSYEQYF.

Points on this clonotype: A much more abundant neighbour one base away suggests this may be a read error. The DNA of the CDR3 is TGCAGCGCGTCGACAGGGATGATCACTGAAGCTTTCTTT. Translation gives CSASTGMITEAFF. The J gene is TRBJ1-1, the V gene TRBV29-1; TRBD1 aligns across 7 bases. With V trimmed by 7 bases and J by 4 bases, 9 bases remained unmatched. Germline values: CDR1 SQVTM, CDR2 ANQGSEA. The CDR3 is made up of 13 amino acids.

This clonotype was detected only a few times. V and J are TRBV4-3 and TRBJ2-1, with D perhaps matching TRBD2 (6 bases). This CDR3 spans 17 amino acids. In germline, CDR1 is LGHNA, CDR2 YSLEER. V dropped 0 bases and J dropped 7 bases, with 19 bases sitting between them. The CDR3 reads CASSQDQPWRAGNEQFF. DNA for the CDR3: TGCGCCAGCAGCCAAGACCAACCTTGGAGGGCCGGAAATGAGCAGTTCTTC.

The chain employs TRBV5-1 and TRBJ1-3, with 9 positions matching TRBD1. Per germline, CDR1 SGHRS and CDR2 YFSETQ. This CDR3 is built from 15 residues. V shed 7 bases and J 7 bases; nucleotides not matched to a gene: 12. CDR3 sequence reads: CASRTDRGDWNTIYF. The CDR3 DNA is TGCGCCAGCCGAACGGACAGGGGAGATTGGAACACCATATATTTT.